The T cell receptor beta chain under discussion was sequenced for a study of T cell repertoires in cytomegalovirus infection. Background on the study: Selected CMV epitopes included recently identified HLA-C-restricted ones as well as well-studied HLA-B-restricted ones. Based on public TCR beta signatures, there were indications of CMV infection and of a matching HLA type.

A single record per CDR3 protein comes from TCRdb applying MiXCR to the reads. The repertoire holds around 710,000 distinct CDR3 sequences, with under 35% as singletons. With respect to this clonotype: Its specificity is unknown.

V was pared by 6 bases and J by 5 bases, with 10 bases between. The CDR3 consists of 13 residues. Germline V lookup: CDR1 ENHRY, CDR2 SYGVKD. The sequence was collected from a human donor in good health (CMV status not recorded). Some clones in this sample may be carry-over from other donors' samples. V usage is TRBV10-3 and J usage is TRBJ2-2; D call uncertain. This specimen consisted of cultured CD8+ T cells from PBMCs, obtained from culture after CMV antigen stimulation. CDR3 in DNA: TGTGCCATCAGGGTGGACCAAACCGGGGAGCTGTTTTTT. Protein: CAIRVDQTGELFF.